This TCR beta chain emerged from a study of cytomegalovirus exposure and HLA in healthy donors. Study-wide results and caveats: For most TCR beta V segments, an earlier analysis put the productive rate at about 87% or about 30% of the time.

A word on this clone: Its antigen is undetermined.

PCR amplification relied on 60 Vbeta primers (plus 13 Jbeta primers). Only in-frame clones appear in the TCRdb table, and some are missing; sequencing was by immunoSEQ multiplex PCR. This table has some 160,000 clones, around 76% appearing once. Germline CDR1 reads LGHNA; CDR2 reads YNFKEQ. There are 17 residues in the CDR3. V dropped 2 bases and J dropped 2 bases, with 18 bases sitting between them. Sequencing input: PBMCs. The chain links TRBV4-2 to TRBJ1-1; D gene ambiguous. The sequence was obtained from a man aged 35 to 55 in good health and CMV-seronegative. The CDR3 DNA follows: TGTGCCAGCAGCCAACCCCCGATGTCAGAGGATAACACTGAAGCTTTCTTT. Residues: CASSQPPMSEDNTEAFF.